The 24 T cell receptor beta chains below come from one sample, sequenced in a study of cytotoxic CD8 clonotypes in ibrutinib-treated CLL. Some clones are missing from TCRdb's copy, which holds only in-frame ones; the method was immunoSEQ multiplex PCR. The data show about 45,000 clones, with 50% to 75% seen just once and roughly 21% held by the top ten. The source was PBMCs, collected after 24 months of ibrutinib treatment. The receptors come from a human donor with chronic lymphocytic leukemia.

The chain recombines TRBV13 with TRBJ2-4; D gene uncertain. Germline V gene lookup returns CDR1 PRHDT and CDR2 FYEKMQ (reference sequence). This CDR3 has 12 amino acids. Trimming took off 5 bases at V and 5 bases at J, with 7 bases between the two ends. CDR3 amino acids: CASSDNQNIQYF. CDR3 DNA: TGTGCCAGCAGCGACAATCAAAACATTCAGTACTTC. The full variable domain, with the rest looked up from reference TRBV13 and TRBJ2-4, is AAGVIQSPRHLIKEKRETATLKCYPIPRHDTVYWYQQGPGQDPQFLISFYEKMQSDKGSIPDRFSAQQFSDYHSELNMSSLELGDSALYFCASSDNQNIQYFGAGTRLSVL.

This clone was counted a few times. This sequence joins TRBV10-3 and TRBJ2-6; D gene ambiguous. The CDR3 runs to 13 residues. The V gene lost 9 bases and the J gene lost 0 bases, with 6 bases spanning the gap. In germline, CDR1 is ENHRY, CDR2 SYGVKD. CDR3 sequence: CAIPNSGANVLTF. The CDR3, as DNA: TGTGCCATTCCTAACTCTGGGGCCAACGTCCTGACTTTC.

A note on this clone: Other DNA sequences of this sample code for an identical CDR3. The rearrangement joins TRBV5-1 to TRBJ2-3; no definite D call. V dropped 0 bases and J dropped 5 bases, with 1 base sitting between them. The CDR3 runs 11 residues. CDR1 and CDR2 from the germline V gene are SGHRS and YFSETQ. CDR3 nucleotides: TGCGCCAGCAGCTTGGGAGATACGCAGTATTTT. Amino acids: CASSLGDTQYF.

Written as DNA, the CDR3 is TGTGCCGTCACGACCGGAACTGAAGCTTTCTTT. Amino acids: CAVTTGTEAFF. V and J are TRBV7-6 and TRBJ1-1; D remains ambiguous. V was cut by 11 bases and J by 5 bases, with 12 bases left in between. The CDR3 is made up of 11 amino acids. From germline, CDR1 is SGHVS and CDR2 FNYEAQ.

The rearrangement joins TRBV4-1 to TRBJ2-2, with D unclear. V lost 4 bases, J lost 0 bases, and 6 bases lay in between. The germline CDR1 and CDR2 sequences are MGHRA and YSYEKL. CDR3 length: 14 residues. This CDR3 is CASSLHSNTGELFF. Here the CDR3 DNA reads TGCGCCAGCAGCCTGCACTCGAACACCGGGGAGCTGTTTTTT.

This clone occurred many times. V and J are TRBV5-1 and TRBJ2-2; 11 nucleotides line up with TRBD1. The V gene's germline CDR1 is SGHRS and CDR2 YFSETQ. There are 16 residues in the CDR3. V lost 5 bases, J lost 4 bases, and 7 bases stayed unmatched. The CDR3 reads CASSYGTGGGTGELFF. CDR3 nucleotides: TGCGCCAGCAGTTACGGGACAGGGGGAGGCACCGGGGAGCTGTTTTTT.

The chain is built from TRBV7-8 and TRBJ2-7, with 14 bases matching TRBD2. This CDR3 region has 17 residues. The J segment lost 6 bases and the V segment lost 0 bases, leaving 7 bases of the junction unmatched. Germline-derived CDR1 and CDR2 are SGHVS and FQNEAQ. CDR3 nucleotide sequence: TGTGCCAGCAGCTTAGCGTGGCCGGGACTAGCGGGAGTCGAGCAGTACTTC. It specifies CASSLAWPGLAGVEQYF.

The V gene is TRBV9, the J gene TRBJ2-3, with D possibly matching TRBD1 (5 bases). Germline V CDR1 and CDR2: SGDLS, YYNGEE. The CDR3 is made up of 15 amino acids. V was clipped by 4 bases and J by 1 base, with 13 bases between them. The CDR3 region has the DNA TGTGCCAGCAGCCCTCTGGGGCGGCGCACAGATACGCAGTATTTT. Translating it yields CASSPLGRRTDTQYF. Together with reference TRBV9 and TRBJ2-3, the CDR3 gives the full variable domain: DSGVTQTPKHLITATGQRVTLRCSPRSGDLSVYWYQQSLDQGLQFLIQYYNGEERAKGNILERFSAQQFPDLHSELNLSSLELGDSALYFCASSPLGRRTDTQYFGPGTRLTVL.

The sample holds a few counts of this clone. The chain carries TRBV28 and TRBJ1-1; D gene unclear. The germline V and J ends were trimmed by 9 bases and 4 bases, with 12 bases remaining between them. The length of the CDR3 is 12 residues. Looked up from germline, CDR1 is MDHEN and CDR2 is SYDVKM. CDR3 bases: TGTGCCAGGCACTCGGCCCCCACTGAAGCTTTCTTT. Translated, it gives CARHSAPTEAFF.

The chain is built from TRBV6-5 and TRBJ1-2; 7 bases agree with TRBD1. This CDR3 is built from 16 residues. Trimming took 0 bases from V and 7 from J; bases not matched to a gene: 11. The V gene's germline CDR1 is MNHEY and CDR2 SVGAGI. The CDR3 DNA reads TGTGCCAGCAGTTACTCGGGGTCCCAGGGGGTTCTTGGCTACACCTTC. As protein: CASSYSGSQGVLGYTF.

CDR3 sequence: CASSESGAGELFF. In DNA, the CDR3 is TGTGCCAGCAGTGAATCGGGGGCCGGGGAGCTGTTTTTT. V usage is TRBV6-1 and J usage is TRBJ2-2, with a weak D call TRBD2 (6 bases). V was cut by 2 bases and J by 6 bases, with 7 bases left in between. There are 13 residues in the CDR3. Per germline, CDR1 MNHNS and CDR2 SASEGT.

This clone came up many times. This chain links TRBV28 with TRBJ2-7; D possibly uses TRBD1 or TRBD2 (5 bases each). Trimming cost V 8 bases and J 2 bases, with 10 bases left between them. The CDR3 contains 12 residues. CDR1 and CDR2 from the germline V gene are MDHEN and SYDVKM. The CDR3 DNA reads TGTGCCAGCGGGACGGTAACCTACGAGCAGTACTTC. This gives the protein CASGTVTYEQYF.

This clone has a handful of counts. The chain couples TRBV27 to TRBJ1-5; 8 nucleotides match TRBD1. There are 14 residues in the CDR3. The V and J ends lost 5 bases and 8 bases, in that order; junction bases with no gene match: 8. CDR1 is MNHEY, CDR2 SMNVEV, per germline (reference sequence). The CDR3 bases are TGTGCCAGCAGTCCTCGACAGGGGAGGGAGCCCCAGCATTTT. It specifies CASSPRQGREPQHF.

This clone came up a few times. This chain connects TRBV2 to TRBJ2-7; D is undetermined. Germline-derived CDR1 and CDR2 are SNHLY and FYNNEI. The V end lost 5 bases, the J end lost 3 bases, and 11 bases lay between the germline ends. The CDR3 is 13 amino acids. The CDR3 region is CASSSVPYYEQYF. In nucleotides, the CDR3 is TGTGCCAGCAGTTCGGTCCCGTACTACGAGCAGTACTTC.

This rearrangement joins TRBV2 to TRBJ1-5; tentatively, D is TRBD1 (6 bases). V lost 7 bases, J lost 0 bases, and 10 bases lay in between. CDR1 and CDR2 (germline): SNHLY, FYNNEI. This CDR3 has 14 amino acids. Written as DNA, the CDR3 is TGTGCCAGCAAGGGGGGGCTTAGCAATCAGCCCCAGCATTTT. Translation gives CASKGGLSNQPQHF. Full variable domain (rest looked up from reference TRBV2 and TRBJ1-5): EPEVTQTPSHQVTQMGQEVILRCVPISNHLYFYWYRQILGQKVEFLVSFYNNEISEKSEIFDDQFSVERPDGSNFTLKIRSTKLEDSAMYFCASKGGLSNQPQHFGDGTRLSIL.

V gene TRBV9 combines with J gene TRBJ2-3; 11 positions agree with TRBD2. Germline CDR1 is SGDLS and CDR2 is YYNGEE. The CDR3 is 16 amino acids. V lost 2 bases and J lost 2; bases outside the gene matches: 4. The CDR3 DNA reads as TGTGCCAGCAGCGTTGGGACTAGCGGCTTCACAGATACGCAGTATTTT. Translating it yields CASSVGTSGFTDTQYF.

The CDR3 loop reads CASSLNGNYGYTF. The CDR3 DNA follows: TGCGCCAGCAGCTTGAATGGTAACTATGGCTACACCTTC. The V gene is TRBV5-1, the J gene TRBJ1-2, with D uncertain. V lost 1 base, J lost 1 base, and 5 bases lay in between. From germline, CDR1 is SGHRS and CDR2 YFSETQ. The CDR3 runs 13 residues.

The rearrangement uses TRBV30 and TRBJ1-6; D gene unclear. Deletions cut 2 bases from V and 7 bases from J, with 9 bases between. The germline V gene encodes CDR1 GTSNPN and CDR2 SVGIG (reference sequence). The CDR3 spans 13 residues. CDR3 coding DNA: TGTGCCTGGAGTCCCCAGGCCAATTCACCCCTCCACTTT. This translates into CAWSPQANSPLHF.

The CDR3 is CASSAVGTEAFF. The CDR3 coding sequence is TGTGCCAGCAGCGCCGTGGGAACTGAAGCTTTCTTT. The J gene is TRBJ1-1, the V gene TRBV7-3; D uncertain. Germline V gene sequence: CDR1 SGHTA, CDR2 FQGTGA. The V end was cut by 5 bases, the J end by 5 bases, with 9 bases between. The CDR3 is 12 residues long.

The genes are TRBV30 and TRBJ1-6; TRBD1 is a possible D gene (6 bases). Germline lookup yields CDR1 GTSNPN and CDR2 SVGIG (reference sequence). The V and J ends lost 8 bases and 7 bases respectively, with 15 bases between them. This CDR3 contains 13 residues. In nucleotides, the CDR3 is TGTGCCGGCCAGACAGGAAAAAATTCACCCCTCCACTTT. Amino acid sequence: CAGQTGKNSPLHF.

This clone came up a few times. This chain uses TRBV5-4 with TRBJ2-3; D might be TRBD2 (6 bases). The CDR3 extends over 15 amino acids. Between the trimmed V and J ends, which lost 3 bases and 6 bases, there was a span of 17 bases. CDR1 and CDR2 (germline): SGHNT, YYREEE (reference sequence). CDR3 nucleotide sequence: TGTGCCAGCAGCTCGGACTTATATCTAGCGGATACGCAGTATTTT. Translating it yields CASSSDLYLADTQYF.

This clone was seen repeatedly, ten times or more. The rearrangement uses TRBV29-1 and TRBJ2-3; 8 bases map to TRBD2. CDR1 and CDR2 from the germline V gene are SQVTM and ANQGSEA. The length of the CDR3 is 15 residues. V lost 3 bases and J lost 3; bases outside the gene matches: 8. The CDR3, as DNA: TGCAGCGTTGATGGTAGCGGGACCGGGACAGATACGCAGTATTTT. This sequence encodes CSVDGSGTGTDTQYF.

This chain joins TRBV29-1 and TRBJ1-1; D perhaps matches TRBD1 (5 bases). The CDR3 runs to 14 residues. Trimming left V 3 bases short and J 0 bases short, with 11 bases between. The germline gives CDR1 SQVTM, CDR2 ANQGSEA. The CDR3 spells CSVDKGLMNTEAFF. In DNA, the CDR3 is TGCAGCGTTGATAAGGGGCTAATGAACACTGAAGCTTTCTTT.

The chain joins TRBV30 to TRBJ1-5; the D gene is possibly TRBD1 (6 bases). The CDR3 runs 14 residues. V lost 0 bases and J lost 4, with 10 bases in between. Germline V gene data show CDR1 as GTSNPN and CDR2 as SVGIG (reference sequence). The CDR3 region is CAWSVLQGNQPQHF. The CDR3 DNA reads TGTGCCTGGAGTGTACTACAGGGTAATCAGCCCCAGCATTTT.